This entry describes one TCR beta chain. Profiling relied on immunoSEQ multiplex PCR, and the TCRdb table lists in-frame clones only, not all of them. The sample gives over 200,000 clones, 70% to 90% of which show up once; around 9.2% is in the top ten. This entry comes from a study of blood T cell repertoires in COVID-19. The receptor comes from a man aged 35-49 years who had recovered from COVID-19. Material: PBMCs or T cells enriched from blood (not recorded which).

The CDR3 spells CATSDGTGGLGGYTF. DNA of the CDR3: TGTGCCACCAGTGATGGGACAGGCGGGTTGGGAGGCTACACCTTC. The V gene is TRBV24-1, the J gene TRBJ1-2; 8 nucleotides agree with TRBD1. V lost 3 bases to trimming and J lost 8 bases; unmatched junction nucleotides: 10. CDR1 KGHDR and CDR2 SFDVKD come from the germline V gene. The CDR3 spans 15 residues.